These 10 T cell receptor beta chains originate from one sample sequenced in a study of T cells in Graves' hyperthyroidism and ophthalmopathy. Researchers took RNA transcripts and amplified the TCR beta CDR3 regions from them. A set of HTBI primers served as the primers for a first-round RT-PCR of the TCR CDR3. MiXCR, applied by TCRdb to the multiplex PCR reads, yields one record per CDR3 protein. Here the sample spans under 350,000 distinct CDR3 sequences, roughly 15% being singletons. Material for sequencing was blood. The source is a woman between 40 and 55 years old with Graves' ophthalmopathy.

This clonotype showed up many times. The CDR3 DNA reads TGTGCCAGCAGGACGGAGGGCCTGGAGGTCGGAAAACTGTTTTTT. Its protein product is CASRTEGLEVGKLFF. The chain is built from TRBV2 and TRBJ1-4; no firm D call. Germline V CDR1 and CDR2: SNHLY, FYNNEI. This CDR3 has 15 amino acids. With 6 bases removed from V and 10 bases from J, the gap between germline ends came to 21 bases.

The rearrangement joins TRBV4-2 to TRBJ2-3; possibly TRBD1 for D (6 bases). The germline V and J ends were trimmed by 1 base and 0 bases, with 14 bases remaining between them. The CDR3 extends over 17 amino acids. From germline, CDR1 is LGHNA and CDR2 YNFKEQ. The CDR3 sequence: CASSQGAQGSSTDTQYF. The CDR3 nucleotides are TGTGCCAGCAGCCAAGGGGCTCAGGGGTCTAGCACAGATACGCAGTATTTT.

V and J are TRBV6-1 and TRBJ2-7; TRBD2 is a possible D gene (6 bases). The CDR3 runs 15 residues. V dropped 6 bases and J dropped 3 bases, with 18 bases sitting between them. The germline gives CDR1 MNHNS, CDR2 SASEGT. CDR3 bases: TGTGCCAGCAGCCCCGGGGGACTCCCGAACTACGAGCAGTACTTC. It codes for CASSPGGLPNYEQYF.

To note about this clonotype: Germline and junction disagree at one end, which may indicate a read error. The chain couples TRBV11-2 to TRBJ2-3; D is undetermined. CDR3 length: 13 amino acids. Germline V gene sequence: CDR1 SGHAT, CDR2 FQNNGV. In nucleotides, the CDR3 is TGTGCCAACAGCTTGGTCGGGTTAGATACGCAGTATTTT. This gives the protein CANSLVGLDTQYF.

There are many counts of this clonotype. The CDR3 sequence is CASSRSGNYNEQFF. The CDR3 nucleotides are TGTGCCAGCAGCAGAAGCGGGAACTACAATGAGCAGTTCTTC. The V and J genes are TRBV7-9 and TRBJ2-1; TRBD2 aligns across 7 bases. V shed 5 bases, J shed 3 bases, and the junction held 4 bases outside the gene matches. Germline loops: CDR1 SEHNR, CDR2 FQNEAQ (reference sequence). The CDR3 loop spans 14 amino acids.

This clonotype was observed many times. The chain couples TRBV11-2 to TRBJ1-1, with a weak D call TRBD1 (6 bases). Per the germline V gene, CDR1 is SGHAT and CDR2 is FQNNGV. V gave up 8 bases and J gave up 1 base, with 11 bases separating them. This CDR3 region has 13 residues. This CDR3 is CASGQQTNTEAFF. CDR3 DNA: TGTGCCAGCGGACAGCAAACGAACACTGAAGCTTTCTTT.

This clonotype appeared many times. The V gene is TRBV27, the J gene TRBJ2-5, with D maybe TRBD1 (8 bases). Trimming shortened V by 5 bases and J by 4 bases, and 17 bases separated the two germline ends. The CDR3 consists of 15 residues. Per the germline V gene, CDR1 is MNHEY and CDR2 is SMNVEV (reference sequence). CDR3 sequence (DNA): TGTGCCAGCAGTACTACAGGGGGGGTGGGAGAGACCCAGTACTTC. As protein: CASSTTGGVGETQYF.

A word on this clonotype: At one boundary the junction diverges from the germline segment, which might be a read error. This sequence joins TRBV13 and TRBJ2-7; unclear D gene. Germline CDR1 reads PRHDT; CDR2 reads FYEKMQ (reference sequence). The CDR3 covers 13 residues. CDR3 sequence: CASSIGPGPRQHF. DNA of the CDR3: TGTGCCAGCAGCATTGGACCCGGCCCTCGGCAGCACTTC. Full variable domain (missing parts from reference TRBV13 and TRBJ2-7): AAGVIQSPRHLIKEKRETATLKCYPIPRHDTVYWYQQGPGQDPQFLISFYEKMQSDKGSIPDRFSAQQFSDYHSELNMSSLELGDSALYFCASSIGPGPRQHFGPGTRLTVT.

In its sample, this clonotype was seen a few times. Given the absence of the conserved phenylalanine or tryptophan at the CDR3 end, a read error is likely. CDR3 protein: CSAPTGANTEAFL. The CDR3 DNA is TGCAGTGCACCGACAGGAGCGAACACTGAAGCTTTCCTT. The chain employs TRBV20-1 and TRBJ1-1; TRBD1 might be the D (6 bases). Germline loops: CDR1 DFQATT, CDR2 SNEGSKA (reference sequence). The CDR3 has 13 amino acids. The V end lost 6 bases, the J end lost 1 base, and 12 bases lay between the germline ends.

This clonotype was detected ten times or more. This chain joins TRBV27 and TRBJ2-3; 8 nucleotides align to TRBD2. This CDR3 contains 16 residues. Germline V gene lookup returns CDR1 MNHEY and CDR2 SMNVEV (reference sequence). Trimming took 5 bases from V and 11 from J; bases not matched to a gene: 18. The CDR3, as DNA: TGTGCCAGCAGTCTTTCCTTAAGCGGGAGCCCGTTCGGGCAGTATTTT. Its protein product is CASSLSLSGSPFGQYF.